These 5 T cell receptor beta chains originate from one sample sequenced in a study of T cell repertoires in cytomegalovirus infection. TCRdb re-derived calls from the reads in MiXCR, one entry per CDR3 protein. The sample includes about 300,000 distinct CDR3 sequences, around 9.1% of them seen just once. Sequencing was performed on PBMCs. The receptors here all came from a human donor in good health (CMV status not recorded). Some clones in this sample may be carry-over from other donors' samples.

This chain joins TRBV29-1 and TRBJ2-1; 7 bases are shared with TRBD2. Germline lookup yields CDR1 SQVTM and CDR2 ANQGSEA. The CDR3 sequence is 15 residues long. V dropped 4 bases and J dropped 5; count of bases not matched to a gene: 11. For the CDR3, the DNA is TGCAGCGTTGTTGTTTCGGGAGGATCTCACAATGAGCAGTTCTTC. It encodes CSVVVSGGSHNEQFF.

Concerning this clonotype itself: This may be a read error, as it is one base from a much larger clone. The rearrangement joins TRBV5-6 to TRBJ2-4, with D unresolved. CDR1 SGHDT and CDR2 YYEEEE come from the germline V gene. Trimming pared 0 bases from V and 8 bases from J, leaving 18 bases between. The CDR3 has 16 amino acids. CDR3 bases: TGTGCCAGCAGCTTGGCCCTACTACGACATGGGGACATTCAGTACTTC. Protein sequence: CASSLALLRHGDIQYF. The full variable domain, in which reference TRBV5-6 and TRBJ2-4 provide the parts outside the CDR3, is DAGVTQSPTHLIKTRGQQVTLRCSPKSGHDTVSWYQQALGQGPQFIFQYYEEEERQRGNFPDRFSGHQFPNYSSELNVNALLLGDSALYLCASSLALLRHGDIQYFGAGTRLSVL.

In this sample, this clonotype turned up a few times. The chain links TRBV28 to TRBJ2-4, with unresolved D. Deletions cut 4 bases from V and 12 bases from J, with 13 bases between. CDR3 length: 12 residues. Germline assignment: CDR1 MDHEN and CDR2 SYDVKM. The CDR3 spells CASSSSGSRQYF. The CDR3 coding sequence is TGTGCCAGCAGTTCTTCCGGATCTCGTCAGTACTTC.

This clonotype was found many times. The CDR3 sequence is CASSILLGETQYF. The CDR3 region has the DNA TGTGCCAGCTCCATTCTTTTGGGGGAGACCCAGTACTTC. The rearrangement uses TRBV7-3 and TRBJ2-5; D unresolved. The CDR3 runs 13 residues. From germline, CDR1 is SGHTA and CDR2 FQGTGA. Between the trimmed V and J ends, which lost 8 bases and 5 bases, there was a span of 15 bases.

This clonotype was detected many times. V is TRBV7-9 and J is TRBJ1-1; D is undetermined. This CDR3 has 13 residues. V dropped 6 bases and J dropped 0 bases, with 8 bases sitting between them. Germline values: CDR1 SEHNR, CDR2 FQNEAQ (reference sequence). The CDR3 nucleotides read TGTGCCAGCAGACGCCCTATGAACACTGAAGCTTTCTTT. It encodes CASRRPMNTEAFF.